Below are 2 T cell receptor beta chains sequenced from a single sample in a study of monozygotic twins with inflammatory bowel disease. Reanalyzing the 5' RACE reads, TCRdb keeps one entry per CDR3 protein, without DNA. The data include 110,000 to 150,000 distinct CDR3 sequences; the top ten clones carry 1% to 1.5%. The sequenced material came from blood. The receptors come from a human donor with ulcerative colitis or Crohn's disease, or a healthy co-twin of an affected twin (not recorded which).

The chain combines TRBV7-3 with TRBJ2-2. Germline V gives CDR1 SGHTA, CDR2 FQGTGA. The CDR3 extends over 14 amino acids. The CDR3 sequence is CASSLSVSTGELFF.

The chain combines TRBV20-1 with TRBJ2-3; with no DNA, the TCRdb D assignment of TRBD1 cannot be verified. The CDR3 length is 14 residues. In germline, CDR1 is DFQATT, CDR2 SNEGSKA (reference sequence). CDR3 region: CSAGNGPSTDTQYF.